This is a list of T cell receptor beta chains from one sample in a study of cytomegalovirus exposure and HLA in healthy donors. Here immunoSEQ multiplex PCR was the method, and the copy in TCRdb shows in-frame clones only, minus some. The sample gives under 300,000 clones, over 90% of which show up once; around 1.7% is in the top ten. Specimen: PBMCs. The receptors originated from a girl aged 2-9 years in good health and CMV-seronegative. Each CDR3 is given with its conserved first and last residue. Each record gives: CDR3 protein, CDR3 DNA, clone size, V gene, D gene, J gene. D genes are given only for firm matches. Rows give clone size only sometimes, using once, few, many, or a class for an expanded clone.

CDR3: CASRGLAAYEQYF
DNA: TGCGCCAGCAGGGGACTAGCGGCCTACGAGCAGTACTTC
size: -
V: TRBV10-2
D: TRBD2
J: TRBJ2-7

CDR3: CASSLDGADYGYTF
DNA: TGTGCCAGCAGCTTAGATGGGGCAGATTATGGCTACACCTTC
size: -
V: TRBV11-2
D: -
J: TRBJ1-2

CDR3: CASRRGSSYNSPLHF
DNA: TGTGCCAGCAGAAGGGGGAGCTCCTATAATTCACCCCTCCACTTT
size: -
V: TRBV13
D: -
J: TRBJ1-6

CDR3: CASSPRGIEGEAFF
DNA: TGTGCCAGTAGTCCGAGGGGGATTGAGGGTGAAGCTTTCTTT
size: -
V: TRBV19
D: -
J: TRBJ1-1

CDR3: CASSLGDTDFNEQFF
DNA: TGTGCCAGCAGCTTAGGGGACACCGACTTTAATGAGCAGTTCTTC
size: -
V: TRBV7-9
D: -
J: TRBJ2-1

CDR3: CASGLGRAPDTQYF
DNA: TGTGCCAGCGGCCTCGGGAGGGCACCAGATACGCAGTATTTT
size: -
V: TRBV2
D: TRBD2
J: TRBJ2-3

CDR3: CASSTSKRYYEQYF
DNA: TGTGCCAGCAGCACGTCAAAGCGGTACTACGAGCAGTACTTC
size: -
V: TRBV11-2
D: -
J: TRBJ2-7

CDR3: CASSPNWNTEAFF
DNA: TGTGCCAGCAGTCCGAACTGGAACACTGAAGCTTTCTTT
size: -
V: TRBV28
D: -
J: TRBJ1-1

CDR3: CASSSRPLPGLETYEQYF
DNA: TGTGCCAGCAGCTCGCGGCCCCTCCCGGGACTAGAGACCTACGAGCAGTACTTC
size: -
V: TRBV7-2
D: TRBD2
J: TRBJ2-7

CDR3: CASSPNSSNQPQHF
DNA: TGTGCCAGTAGTCCCAACAGTAGCAATCAGCCCCAGCATTTT
size: -
V: TRBV19
D: -
J: TRBJ1-5

CDR3: CAIRGGWLDEQYF
DNA: TGTGCCATCAGGGGAGGGTGGCTGGACGAGCAGTACTTC
size: -
V: TRBV10-3
D: TRBD2
J: TRBJ2-7

CDR3: CSTQGPTGELFF
DNA: TGCAGTACACAGGGGCCCACCGGGGAGCTGTTTTTT
size: few
V: TRBV29-1
D: TRBD1
J: TRBJ2-2

CDR3: CASSPRIYTDTQYF
DNA: TGTGCCAGCAGCCCGAGGATATACACAGATACGCAGTATTTT
size: -
V: TRBV28
D: -
J: TRBJ2-3

CDR3: CASRIQASEQYF
DNA: TGTGCCAGCAGGATCCAGGCTTCCGAGCAGTACTTC
size: -
V: TRBV6-6
D: -
J: TRBJ2-7

CDR3: CASSRDSINQPQHF
DNA: TGTGCCAGTAGTCGGGACAGTATCAATCAGCCCCAGCATTTT
size: -
V: TRBV19
D: TRBD1
J: TRBJ1-5

CDR3: CASSPTGGAVTEAFF
DNA: TGTGCCAGCAGCCCGACAGGGGGCGCAGTCACTGAAGCTTTCTTT
size: -
V: TRBV6-5
D: TRBD1
J: TRBJ1-1

CDR3: CASSFAGGRGEQFF
DNA: TGTGCCAGCAGTTTTGCGGGGGGCCGCGGTGAGCAGTTCTTC
size: -
V: TRBV27
D: TRBD2
J: TRBJ2-1

CDR3: CASSLDFRTSGSYEQYF
DNA: TGTGCCAGCAGCTTAGATTTCCGGACTAGCGGGTCCTACGAGCAGTACTTC
size: -
V: TRBV11-2
D: TRBD2
J: TRBJ2-7

CDR3: CASSQVLVPAGGRKTQYF
DNA: TGCGCCAGCAGCCAAGTTCTGGTTCCAGCGGGGGGGCGAAAGACCCAGTACTTC
size: -
V: TRBV4-1
D: TRBD2
J: TRBJ2-5

CDR3: CASSGTGLWNEQFF
DNA: TGTGCCAGCAGCGGGACGGGACTTTGGAATGAGCAGTTCTTC
size: -
V: TRBV7-2
D: -
J: TRBJ2-1

CDR3: CASSREGQEKGELFF
DNA: TGTGCCAGCAGCCGCGAGGGACAAGAGAAGGGGGAGCTGTTTTTT
size: -
V: TRBV11-3
D: -
J: TRBJ2-2

CDR3: CASSELLGGGPQETQYF
DNA: TGTGCCAGCAGTGAACTACTCGGCGGGGGCCCGCAAGAGACCCAGTACTTC
size: -
V: TRBV6-1
D: -
J: TRBJ2-5

CDR3: CASSPLVGGVPGNTIYF
DNA: TGTGCCAGCTCACCCCTAGTAGGAGGGGTTCCTGGAAACACCATATATTTT
size: -
V: TRBV18
D: -
J: TRBJ1-3

CDR3: CASRAQSGGTEAFF
DNA: TGTGCCAGCAGAGCCCAATCAGGGGGCACTGAAGCTTTCTTT
size: -
V: TRBV2
D: TRBD1
J: TRBJ1-1

CDR3: CASTSRGESYEQYF
DNA: TGTGCCAGCACAAGTCGGGGGGAGTCATACGAGCAGTACTTC
size: -
V: TRBV2
D: TRBD2
J: TRBJ2-7

CDR3: CASSPTGTDYGYTF
DNA: TGTGCCAGCTCACCAACCGGGACAGACTATGGCTACACCTTC
size: -
V: TRBV18
D: TRBD1
J: TRBJ1-2

CDR3: CASSYGGGAGTEAFF
DNA: TGTGCCAGCAGTTACGGGGGAGGTGCGGGAACTGAAGCTTTCTTT
size: -
V: TRBV6-5
D: -
J: TRBJ1-1

CDR3: CASSSGVDTQYF
DNA: TGTGCCAGCAGCTCAGGGGTGGATACGCAGTATTTT
size: -
V: TRBV5-4
D: -
J: TRBJ2-3

CDR3: CASRGEGANTEAFF
DNA: TGTGCCAGCAGGGGAGAGGGGGCTAACACTGAAGCTTTCTTT
size: -
V: TRBV7-8
D: TRBD1
J: TRBJ1-1

CDR3: CASSSTTSDTQYF
DNA: TGTGCCAGCAGCTCCACTACGTCGGATACGCAGTATTTT
size: -
V: TRBV6-5
D: -
J: TRBJ2-3

CDR3: CASSIYRDGKLFF
DNA: TGTGCCAGCAGTATATACAGGGACGGAAAACTGTTTTTT
size: -
V: TRBV6-5
D: -
J: TRBJ1-4

CDR3: CASSYFSGDYNSPLHF
DNA: TGTGCCAGCAGTTACTTTTCCGGGGATTATAATTCACCCCTCCACTTT
size: once
V: TRBV6-5
D: -
J: TRBJ1-6

CDR3: CASSSGQAYGYTF
DNA: TGTGCCAGCAGCTCCGGACAGGCCTATGGCTACACCTTC
size: -
V: TRBV5-4
D: TRBD1
J: TRBJ1-2

CDR3: CASSSARQETQYF
DNA: TGTGCCAGTTCGTCGGCTAGACAAGAGACCCAGTACTTC
size: -
V: TRBV19
D: -
J: TRBJ2-5

CDR3: CASSLSREGRLSYEQYF
DNA: TGTGCCAGCAGCTTATCCCGGGAAGGCAGACTCTCCTACGAGCAGTACTTC
size: -
V: TRBV11-1
D: -
J: TRBJ2-7

CDR3: CASSLARRLNTEAFF
DNA: TGTGCCAGCAGCTTAGCTAGGCGGTTGAACACTGAAGCTTTCTTT
size: -
V: TRBV7-8
D: -
J: TRBJ1-1

CDR3: CATSPTRGGYGYTF
DNA: TGTGCCACCAGCCCAACCCGAGGGGGCTATGGCTACACCTTC
size: -
V: TRBV15
D: -
J: TRBJ1-2

CDR3: CASSFELAGEFASSYEQYF
DNA: TGTGCCAGCAGCTTTGAACTAGCGGGAGAATTCGCGAGCTCCTACGAGCAGTACTTC
size: -
V: TRBV5-6
D: TRBD2
J: TRBJ2-7

CDR3: CASSQKDTGYEQYF
DNA: TGCGCCAGCAGCCAAAAGGACACCGGCTACGAGCAGTACTTC
size: -
V: TRBV4-1
D: -
J: TRBJ2-7

CDR3: CASRGTSGTGELFF
DNA: TGTGCCAGTCGTGGGACTAGCGGGACCGGGGAGCTGTTTTTT
size: -
V: TRBV19
D: TRBD2
J: TRBJ2-2

CDR3: CASSSDRGDTEAFF
DNA: TGTGCCAGCAGCTCCGACAGGGGAGATACTGAAGCTTTCTTT
size: -
V: TRBV13
D: TRBD1
J: TRBJ1-1

CDR3: CASSLADREHGYTF
DNA: TGTGCCAGCAGCTTGGCGGACAGGGAGCATGGCTACACCTTC
size: -
V: TRBV5-4
D: TRBD1
J: TRBJ1-2

CDR3: CASSYSRIDTGELFF
DNA: TGTGCCAGCAGTTACTCGAGGATAGACACCGGGGAGCTGTTTTTT
size: -
V: TRBV6-6
D: -
J: TRBJ2-2

CDR3: CASSGQTQETQYF
DNA: TGTGCCAGCAGCGGACAAACACAAGAGACCCAGTACTTC
size: -
V: TRBV2
D: -
J: TRBJ2-5